Here is one T cell receptor beta chain with its context. The antigen is undetermined. The data stem from a study of OX40 agonist ivuxolimab in advanced cancers. About the study: Among those enrolled, mean age was about 58 years (range 23 to 79) and over 70% were male. Two cutaneous melanoma patients and one hepatocellular carcinoma patient, three in all, had partial responses. Findings and limits, study-wide: Normalized expansion of T-cell clones was also low for some nonresponders. By week 6 at 0.1 to 3.0 mg/kg, blood CD4+ and CD8+ T cells had expanded clonally.

This CDR3 region has 15 residues. Germline CDR1 is MDHEN and CDR2 is SYDVKM. Trimming removed 4 bases from V and 5 bases from J; junction bases left unmatched: 5. Assay: immunoSEQ multiplex PCR; the TCRdb copy retains only in-frame clones and omits some. This sample carries 60,000 to 70,000 clones, 70% to 90% of them seen once, and the ten largest clones take 0.25% to 0.3%. The sequence was obtained from an adult with an advanced solid tumor such as melanoma, head and neck, liver or kidney cancer. The genes are TRBV28 and TRBJ2-7, with 13 bases that match TRBD2. The material was CD4+ or CD8+ T cells sorted from blood, obtained in a trial of the OX40 agonist ivuxolimab. CDR3 DNA sequence: TGTGCCAGCAGTTCACTAGCGGGAGGGGGGGACGAGCAGTACTTC. Translated: CASSSLAGGGDEQYF.